The 17 T cell receptor beta chains presented below share a single source sample, sequenced in a study of glioma-infiltrating T cells. Amplification of TCR alpha and beta CDR3 regions from RNA used iRepertoire nested multiplex PCR. TCRdb reanalysed the multiplex PCR reads using MiXCR and keeps one entry per CDR3 protein. Of some 90,000 distinct CDR3 sequences listed, about 40% are singletons. The sequenced sample was glioma tissue, nonneoplastic brain tissue, or PBMCs (not recorded which). Every receptor here comes from a human donor with low-grade glioma or glioblastoma, undergoing nonglioma brain surgery, or in good health (not recorded which).

The chain has TRBV12-3 or TRBV12-4 and TRBJ1-5, with no clear D. V lost 6 bases and J lost 5, with 26 bases in between. The CDR3 spans 18 residues. The CDR3 reads CASSKTSHIQQVYQPQHF. In DNA, the CDR3 is TGTGCCAGCAGCAAAACAAGCCATATCCAACAAGTTTATCAGCCCCAGCATTTT.

In the case of this clonotype: It may be a read error: a sequence one base away is much more abundant. The rearrangement uses TRBV11-3 and TRBJ2-2, with D possibly being TRBD1 (5 bases). CDR3 length: 16 amino acids. Germline CDR1 SGHNT, CDR2 YENEEA. V gave up 5 bases and J gave up 0 bases, with 13 bases separating them. The CDR3 spells CASSPGRTSNTGELFF. The CDR3 coding sequence is TGTGCCAGCAGCCCGGGCAGGACATCGAACACCGGGGAGCTGTTTTTT.

This clonotype was seen repeatedly, ten times or more. The chain has TRBV7-2 and TRBJ2-2; a possible D gene is TRBD1 (6 bases). CDR3 length equals 15 residues. The germline CDR1 and CDR2 sequences are SGHTA and FQGNSA. Trimming removed 3 bases from V and 4 bases from J, with 12 bases in between. CDR3 nucleotides: TGTGCCAGCAGCTTGAGTACAGGGACCACCGGGGAGCTGTTTTTT. The encoded protein is CASSLSTGTTGELFF.

The rearrangement uses TRBV28 and TRBJ1-2; D remains unclear. The CDR3 sequence is 16 residues long. V lost 1 base to trimming and J lost 10 bases, with 22 bases between them. Germline V lookup: CDR1 MDHEN, CDR2 SYDVKM. The chain's CDR3 is CASSLSPLVANYNYTF. The CDR3 nucleotides read TGTGCCAGCAGTTTATCCCCCCTAGTAGCTAACTATAACTACACCTTC.

There are a few counts of this clonotype. The chain joins TRBV28 to TRBJ2-5; perhaps TRBD2 as D (7 bases). The V end lost 8 bases, the J end lost 5 bases, and 12 bases lay between the germline ends. Germline values: CDR1 MDHEN, CDR2 SYDVKM. The CDR3 loop spans 12 amino acids. In DNA form, the CDR3 reads TGTGCCAGCGGGGGGGCCGGTGAGACCCAGTACTTC. Translation gives CASGGAGETQYF.

This clonotype came up many times. This chain links TRBV12-3 or TRBV12-4 with TRBJ1-2; D gene uncertain. Trimming took 8 bases from V and 5 from J, leaving 9 bases between them. This CDR3 is 11 amino acids long. CDR3 sequence: CASGRVYGYTF. Written as DNA, the CDR3 is TGTGCCAGCGGCCGGGTGTATGGCTACACCTTC.

This clonotype was found many times. J is TRBJ1-5 and V is TRBV19; 12 nucleotides align to TRBD1. The length of the CDR3 is 13 residues. Unmatched junction bases numbered 2, after V lost 7 bases and J lost 7 bases. Germline CDR1 and CDR2: LNHDA and SQIVND (reference sequence). The CDR3 spells CASKGTGGQPQHF. The CDR3 region has the DNA TGTGCCAGTAAAGGGACAGGGGGCCAGCCCCAGCATTTT.

Regarding this clonotype: The conserved closing phenylalanine or tryptophan is absent in this CDR3, likely reflecting a read error. The chain joins TRBV28 to TRBJ1-2; TRBD1 agrees at 10 bases. Looked up from germline, CDR1 is MDHEN and CDR2 is SYDVKM. This CDR3 has 16 residues. V lost 5 bases and J lost 5; bases outside the gene matches: 11. This chain's CDR3 is CASSGTGADRAYGYTL. As DNA, the CDR3 is TGTGCCAGCAGTGGGACAGGGGCCGACAGGGCTTATGGCTACACCCTC.

A word on this clonotype: At one end the junction does not follow the germline gene, possibly because of a read error. J is TRBJ1-1 and V is TRBV2; tentatively, D is TRBD1 (5 bases). The CDR3 extends over 17 amino acids. The V gene's germline CDR1 is SNHLY and CDR2 FYNNEI. In nucleotides, the CDR3 is TGTGCCAGCAGTGAAGCGGGCGATTACAGGATAAACACTAAAGCTTTCTTT. Protein: CASSEAGDYRINTKAFF. The full variable domain, rest sourced from reference TRBV2 and TRBJ1-1, is EPEVTQTPSHQVTQMGQEVILRCVPISNHLYFYWYRQILGQKVEFLVSFYNNEISEKSEIFDDQFSVERPDGSNFTLKIRSTKLEDSAMYFCASSEAGDYRINTKAFFGQGTRLTVV.

This clonotype appeared many times. The CDR3 loop is CASSPPTGTSETQYF. The CDR3 DNA reads as TGTGCCAGCAGCCCACCAACCGGGACTAGCGAGACCCAGTACTTC. The chain combines TRBV7-9 with TRBJ2-5, with 9 bases identical to TRBD2. This CDR3 region has 15 residues. Trimming cost V 5 bases and J 5 bases; bases outside gene matches: 9. Germline CDR1 and CDR2: SEHNR and FQNEAQ (reference sequence). The full variable domain, rest sourced from reference TRBV7-9 and TRBJ2-5, is DTGVSQNPRHKITKRGQNVTFRCDPISEHNRLYWYRQTLGQGPEFLTYFQNEAQLEKSRLLSDRFSAERPKGSFSTLEIQRTEQGDSAMYLCASSPPTGTSETQYFGPGTRLLVL.

Details on this clonotype: Being one base from a much bigger clone, this may be a read error. Without the conserved terminal phenylalanine or tryptophan, this CDR3 likely stems from a read error. This chain uses TRBV19 with TRBJ2-1; no clear D gene. V lost 3 bases and J 0 bases, leaving 9 bases between the germline ends. Germline V lookup: CDR1 LNHDA, CDR2 SQIVND (reference sequence). The CDR3 loop spans 15 amino acids. CDR3 sequence reads: CASSISMSSYNEQFL. CDR3 nucleotide sequence: TGTGCCAGTAGTATCAGCATGAGCTCCTACAATGAGCAGTTCCTC.

This clonotype was recorded at least ten times. The chain combines TRBV4-2 with TRBJ1-5; D might be TRBD1 (6 bases). Trimming took off 0 bases at V and 7 bases at J, with 22 bases between the two ends. Germline loops: CDR1 LGHNA, CDR2 YNFKEQ. The CDR3 extends over 18 amino acids. CDR3 sequence: CASSQDRGWGASAQPQHF. The CDR3 nucleotides read TGTGCCAGCAGCCAAGATCGAGGATGGGGGGCTTCGGCGCAGCCCCAGCATTTT.

This clonotype was detected many times. The V call is TRBV30, the J call TRBJ2-2, with D maybe TRBD1 (5 bases). This CDR3 region has 14 residues. Trimming took 5 bases from V and 6 from J, leaving 16 bases between them. Germline CDR1 reads GTSNPN; CDR2 reads SVGIG (reference sequence). DNA for the CDR3: TGTGCCTGGGCCCAAGACAGATTCGCCGGGGAGCTGTTTTTT. It translates to CAWAQDRFAGELFF.

This clonotype was observed at least ten times. This rearrangement joins TRBV19 to TRBJ2-3; D unresolved. This CDR3 has 16 residues. Germline V CDR1 and CDR2: LNHDA, SQIVND (reference sequence). V was pared by 6 bases and J by 0 bases, with 16 bases between. The CDR3 sequence is CASSHGQRASTDTQYF. The CDR3 DNA follows: TGTGCCAGTAGCCACGGTCAGCGAGCTAGCACAGATACGCAGTATTTT.

Ten or more counts support this clonotype. The rearrangement uses TRBV11-2 and TRBJ2-7, with D possibly matching TRBD2 (5 bases). Germline V gene lookup returns CDR1 SGHAT and CDR2 FQNNGV. The ends were cut back, 5 bases at V and 3 bases at J, with 11 bases in the middle. The CDR3 spans 13 residues. CDR3 DNA: TGTGCCAGCAGCCCTGGACTTGACTACGAGCAGTACTTC. Residues: CASSPGLDYEQYF.

Turning to this clonotype: Since the CDR3 does not end with the conserved phenylalanine or tryptophan, this likely comes from a read error. The J gene is TRBJ1-5, the V gene TRBV15, with D maybe TRBD1 (5 bases). The CDR3 totals 14 residues. The V end was cut by 8 bases, the J end by 7 bases, with 18 bases between. CDR1 and CDR2 (germline): LNHNV, YYDKDF (reference sequence). The CDR3 loop reads CATRGARGGQPQHI. CDR3 DNA sequence: TGTGCCACCCGCGGCGCGAGGGGTGGCCAGCCCCAGCATATT.

This clonotype was recorded at least ten times. The rearrangement uses TRBV19 and TRBJ1-5; D possibly corresponds to TRBD1 (6 bases). V was cut by 5 bases and J by 6 bases, with 11 bases left in between. The CDR3 totals 13 residues. In germline, CDR1 is LNHDA, CDR2 SQIVND (reference sequence). Here the CDR3 reads CASSEQGGQPQHF. CDR3 in DNA: TGTGCCAGTAGTGAACAGGGAGGTCAGCCCCAGCATTTT.